This TCR beta chain was documented in a study of blood T cell repertoires in COVID-19 (TCRdb year 2020). Study-level background: Samples from collaborators originated in the United States, Italy and Spain and spanned both the acute and convalescent phases of COVID-19. The prospective study material was composed of cDNA or gDNA derived from T cells, B-cell-depleted T cells, or PBMCs. Subjects who had been exposed to COVID-19, were actively infected with it, or had recovered from it provided the deeply sampled blood TCRbeta repertoires that made up the dataset. The repertoires were made available in a free public database intended to serve as a resource for research on the immune response to SARS-CoV-2. The samples were drawn from the first 160 participants of the ongoing ImmuneRACE study and from roughly 1,300 subjects provided by 6 global collaborators. Nearly every sample came with metadata listing a de-identified subject ID, COVID-19 status, age in years and sex. Where available, HLA class I and class II types were obtained from metadata supplied by the sample provider rather than from assay-based typing.

Overall results and qualifications from the work: Clinical and demographic metadata were provided uncurated, with the amount varying by source and participant.

CDR1 MDHEN and CDR2 SYDVKM were looked up in the germline V gene. V loses 5 bases at its end and J loses 4 bases; junction bases beyond the gene matches: 10. The CDR3 numbers 15 residues from cysteine through phenylalanine. Only the CDR3 portion is preserved as DNA: 45 bases, with reading frame beginning at the first base. The immunoSEQ Assay, a bias-controlled multiplex PCR, was used to amplify TCRbeta CDR3 regions from genomic DNA. The original pipeline was this. The number of nucleated cells in each sample was estimated from the amplification of reference gene primers within the assay. To quantify the absolute abundance of each unique TCRbeta CDR3 rearrangement, sequence reads were collapsed and filtered. For each sample, productive Simpson clonality was calculated by taking the square root of Simpson's diversity index across productive rearrangements. This is the immuneACCESS table as TCRdb keeps it, with only in-frame sequences that have V and J called. A part of the clones is gone; compared with another copy, unresolved V genes explain less than half, and the rest is unexplained. Clone size and the V and J calls come from that table; the DNA yielded D and trimming. For this sample there are hundreds of thousands of clones; approximately 83% appear just once. The ten largest clones add up to roughly 1.9% of the sample.

On this clone itself: The antigen it recognizes is unknown. No base-level quality is on record; no much larger clone is a single base apart.

Samples from volunteer blood donors who had recovered from COVID-19 were contributed by a second Seattle source. Whole blood was collected in K2EDTA tubes by collaborating institutions according to the institutions' own protocols. For TCRbeta analysis, collaborators shipped samples in one of three forms: frozen whole blood, isolated PBMCs, or DNA extracted from either of those sample types. The sample comprised peripheral blood. The V and J genes are TRBV28 and TRBJ1-1, with 7 bases aligning to TRBD1. The TCR comes from a woman aged 30 to 39 who had recovered from COVID-19. The DNA sequence is as follows: TGTGCCAGCAGTCCTGGGACAGTCAAGCGCACTGAAGCTTTCTTT. The encoded protein is CASSPGTVKRTEAFF.